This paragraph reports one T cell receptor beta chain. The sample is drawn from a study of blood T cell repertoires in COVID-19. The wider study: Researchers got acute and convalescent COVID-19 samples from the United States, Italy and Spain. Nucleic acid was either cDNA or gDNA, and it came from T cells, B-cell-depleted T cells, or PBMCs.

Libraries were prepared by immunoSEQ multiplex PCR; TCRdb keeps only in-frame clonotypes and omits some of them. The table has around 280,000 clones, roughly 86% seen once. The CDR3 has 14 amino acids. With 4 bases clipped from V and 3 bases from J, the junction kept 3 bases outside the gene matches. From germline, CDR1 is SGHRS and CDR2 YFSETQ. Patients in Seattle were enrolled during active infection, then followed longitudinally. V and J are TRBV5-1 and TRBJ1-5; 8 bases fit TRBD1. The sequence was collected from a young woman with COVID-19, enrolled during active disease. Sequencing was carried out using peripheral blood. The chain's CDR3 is CASSEDRDNQPQHF. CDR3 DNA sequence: TGCGCCAGCAGCGAGGACAGGGACAATCAGCCCCAGCATTTT. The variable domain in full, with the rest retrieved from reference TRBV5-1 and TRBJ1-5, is KAGVTQTPRYLIKTRGQQVTLSCSPISGHRSVSWYQQTPGQGLQFLFEYFSETQRNKGNFPGRFSGRQFSNSRSEMNVSTLELGDSALYLCASSEDRDNQPQHFGDGTRLSIL.